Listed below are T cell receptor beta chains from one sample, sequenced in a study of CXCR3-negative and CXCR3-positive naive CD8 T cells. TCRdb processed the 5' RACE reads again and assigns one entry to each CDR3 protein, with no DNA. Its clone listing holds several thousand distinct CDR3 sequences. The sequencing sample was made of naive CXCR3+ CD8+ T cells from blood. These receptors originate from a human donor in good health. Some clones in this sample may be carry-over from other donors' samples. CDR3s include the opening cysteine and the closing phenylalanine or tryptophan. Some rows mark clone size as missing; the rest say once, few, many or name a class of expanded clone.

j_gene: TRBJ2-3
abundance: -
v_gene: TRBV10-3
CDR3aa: CAIRPSGNTDTQYF

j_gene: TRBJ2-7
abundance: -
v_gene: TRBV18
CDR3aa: CASSPEIIARGSYEQYF

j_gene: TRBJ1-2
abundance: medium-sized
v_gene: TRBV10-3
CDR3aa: CAISESMRGEVTNYGYTF

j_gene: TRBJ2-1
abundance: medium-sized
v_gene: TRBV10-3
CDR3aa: CAIVAGGSYNEQFF

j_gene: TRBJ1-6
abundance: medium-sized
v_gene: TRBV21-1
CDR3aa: CARPGEGHVSPLHF

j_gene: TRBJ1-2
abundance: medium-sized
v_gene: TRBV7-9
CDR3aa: CASSPRDNYGYTF

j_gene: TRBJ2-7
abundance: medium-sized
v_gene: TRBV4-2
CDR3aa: CASSQEWRTSGIFEQYF

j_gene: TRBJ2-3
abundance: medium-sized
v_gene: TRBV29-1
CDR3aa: CSVENTRRKTQYF

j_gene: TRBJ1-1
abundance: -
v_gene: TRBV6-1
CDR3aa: CASSLGPEAFF

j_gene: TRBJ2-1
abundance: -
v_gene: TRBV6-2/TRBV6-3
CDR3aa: CASSYSGGNHEQFF

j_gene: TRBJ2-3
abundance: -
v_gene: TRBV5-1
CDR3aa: CASSLGTGHDTQYF

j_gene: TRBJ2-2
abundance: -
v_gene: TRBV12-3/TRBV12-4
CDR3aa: CAIDRTPNTGELFF

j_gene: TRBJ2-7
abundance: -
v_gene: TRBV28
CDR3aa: CASRTGQGASEQYF

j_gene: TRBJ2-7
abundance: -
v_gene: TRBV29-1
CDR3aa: CSGGLALGYEQYF

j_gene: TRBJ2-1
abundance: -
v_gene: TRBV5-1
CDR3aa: CASSLAGNDRNEQFF

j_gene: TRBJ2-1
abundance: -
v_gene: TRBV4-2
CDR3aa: CASSQDTSGSLWRNEQFF

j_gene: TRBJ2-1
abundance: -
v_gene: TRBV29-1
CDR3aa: CSVEGGQVPRGQFF

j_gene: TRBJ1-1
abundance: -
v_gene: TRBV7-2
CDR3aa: CASSLVESRAFF

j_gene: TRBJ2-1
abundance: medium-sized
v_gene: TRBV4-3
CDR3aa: CASSQVWGRAGEQFF

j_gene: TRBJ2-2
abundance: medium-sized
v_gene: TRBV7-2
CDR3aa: CASSPQRGAGTGELFF

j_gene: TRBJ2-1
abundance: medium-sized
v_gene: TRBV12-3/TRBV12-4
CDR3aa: CASSQNRAPPNEQFF

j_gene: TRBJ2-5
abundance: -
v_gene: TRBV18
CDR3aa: CASSPASGPTQYF

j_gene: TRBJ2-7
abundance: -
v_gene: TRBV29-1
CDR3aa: CSVEDPGLSSYEQYF

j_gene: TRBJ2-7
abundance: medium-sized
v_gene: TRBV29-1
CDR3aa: CSVEALDEQYF

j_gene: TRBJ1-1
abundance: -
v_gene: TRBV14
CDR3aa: CASSQAFMNTEAFF

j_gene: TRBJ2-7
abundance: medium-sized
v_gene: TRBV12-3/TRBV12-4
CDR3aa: CASSLFRDRSTYEQYF

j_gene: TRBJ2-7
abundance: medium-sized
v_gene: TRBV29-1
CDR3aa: CSVEDRSREQYF

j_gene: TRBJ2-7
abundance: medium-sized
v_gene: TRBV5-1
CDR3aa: CASSFDSASTYEQYF